What follows describes a single T cell receptor (beta chain). The antigen is undetermined. This sample is part of a study of shared clonotypes between healthy human individuals. Study-level background: CD8 memory received one plate per donor, CD8 naive two, CD4 memory three and CD4 naive three. Regarding the study as a whole: Clonotypes that were shared across a few donors made up around 4.6% of naive CD4 clonotypes.

Clones were read by immunoSEQ multiplex PCR, and TCRdb kept only the in-frame ones, dropping some. The sample includes 1,500,000 or so clones, roughly 95% of them seen just once. Germline CDR1 reads MDHEN; CDR2 reads SYDVKM. Between the trimmed V and J ends, which lost 4 bases and 6 bases, there was a span of 10 bases. The length of the CDR3 is 13 residues. V is TRBV28 and J is TRBJ2-1, with no clear D. The sequenced sample consisted of naive CD4+ T cells sorted from blood. Indicated subset: CD45RA+ positively selected. The receptor was isolated from a young man in good health. The CDR3 DNA reads TGTGCCAGCAGTTGGCCGGGCTTCAATGAGCAGTTCTTC. Translated, it gives CASSWPGFNEQFF.